The text below deals with one T cell receptor beta chain. What it binds is unknown. Per the germline V gene, CDR1 is LGHNA and CDR2 is YNFKEQ. CDR3 length: 16 residues. J lost 1 base, V lost 5 bases, and 7 bases had no gene match. TCRB transcripts that were expressed got sequenced, as all of the isolated RNA had been reverse transcribed. Generated by immunoSEQ multiplex PCR, the TCRdb table keeps only in-frame clones and is missing some. The sample comprises some 63,000 clones, more than 45% of which are singletons, and 0.65% to 0.9% rests with the top ten. The record originates from a study of beta chain features in type 1 diabetes. Study-wide results and limits: The analysis here could not establish whether HLA type shapes TCRB rearrangement. Across patients, naive, central memory and Treg TCRB repertoires exhibited apparently greater similarity than was observed across healthy donors. When Type 1 diabetes patients were examined, their TCRB CDR3s proved moderately but significantly shorter in all four CD4+ subsets.

Sequencing used central memory CD4+ T cells from blood. The TCR comes from a man aged 30 to 39 with type 1 diabetes. The genes are TRBV4-2 and TRBJ2-4, with 8 bases identical to TRBD2. CDR3 bases: TGTGCCAGCAGCGGGACGGGAGGGCTCGCCAAAAACATTCAGTACTTC. Residues: CASSGTGGLAKNIQYF.